The sequence of this T cell receptor beta chain was determined in a study of vaccination effects on CD4 cells after COVID-19 (dated by TCRdb to between 2021 and 2023). Looking at the study overall: Participants received two doses of either the BNT162b2 or the mRNA-1273 mRNA SARS-CoV-2 vaccine. In both COVID-19 convalescent patients and infection-naive vaccine recipients, the study compared SARS-CoV-2 spike-specific CD4+ TCR repertoires from before mRNA vaccination with those from after it. Pre-vaccine samples were collected from two convalescent patients 16 days and one week before the first dose, corresponding to 142 and 148 days after COVID-19 diagnosis. The full study included ten to eleven COVID-19 convalescent patients and a handful of SARS-CoV-2-naive healthy vaccine recipients. Cultures from other donors in the study were sequenced using the Oncomine TCR Beta short-read assay on an Illumina iSeq 100.

Library preparation used the immunoSEQ multiplex PCR assay. DNA from the cultured, isolated CD4+ T cells was subjected to TCR beta CDR3 sequencing. Under the source paper's analysis protocol: Non-productive TCR sequences were removed, reads were trimmed to the CDR3 region, and CDR3s of at least 7 amino acids were retained. The MANAFEST web app was used to pick out antigen-specific clonotypes by comparing their expansion in peptide wells with that in reference cultures. Positive clones required FDR<0.05 expansion versus reference and all other wells, odds ratio above 5, and frequency above 0.1% in two replicate wells. A clonotype was called cross-reactive if it was significantly expanded both in SARS-CoV-2 spike wells and in at least one common cold coronavirus spike condition. CDR3 similarity was assessed by Levenshtein distance using the stringdist R package, and unrooted trees were constructed with ape in R 3.6.1. TCRdb provides this immuneACCESS table in a form limited to in-frame rearrangements. Some clones are lacking; in checked studies, under half of them reflect an unresolved V gene, and why the rest are absent is not known. V and J calls and clone size are those listed in that table; D and trimming were worked out from the DNA. For this sample the table gives 22,000 or so clones, of which around 80% were detected only once. About 37% of the sample rests with the top ten.

V and J are trimmed by 8 bases and 5 bases, and the gene matches miss 12 bases of the junction. There are 14 amino acids in the CDR3, from cysteine to phenylalanine inclusive. Only the CDR3 DNA stays, 42 bases, in frame from base 1. From a lookup of the germline V gene (reference sequence), CDR1 and CDR2 are SGHNT and YYREEE. As concerns this clone: No cognate antigen has been identified for it. Per-base qualities were not stored, and no clone one base away is much larger.

Overall results and qualifications from the work: The study was limited by a small number of convalescent patients and lacked early post-infection timepoints. Among convalescent patients, the spike-reactive repertoire after vaccination was made up mainly of new vaccine-induced clones that were largely distinct from the clones induced by infection. At late post-vaccination timepoints, both infection-induced and vaccine-induced clones showed marked clonal contraction, consistent with waning T cell responses.

In the ViraFEST assay, PBMC were stimulated with viral peptide pools, and TCR sequencing was then used to find antigen-specific CD4+ T cell clonotypes based on their expansion. After around 11 days of culture, CD4+ T cells were isolated with the EasySep CD4+ T cell isolation kit. PCR-confirmed SARS-CoV-2 infection had occurred in convalescent patients between March and December 2020, before the Alpha, Beta and Delta variants emerged in the United States. A few million PBMC per well were cultured in IMDM with roughly 5% human AB serum, 8 to 10 IU/ml IL-2 and gentamicin, plus 10 ug/ml peptides. Half of the culture medium was replaced with fresh IL-2-containing medium on days 3 and 7. Unless otherwise noted, each peptide stimulation condition was cultured in triplicate wells. Using Ficoll-Paque Plus gradient centrifugation, PBMC were separated from whole blood and then either used fresh or cryopreserved at -140C. The QIAamp micro DNA kit was used to extract genomic DNA from the cultured CD4+ T cells.

This clonotype was obtained from a human donor who had a prior SARS-CoV-2 infection. The rearranged segments are TRBV5-4 and TRBJ2-5; 7 nucleotides in the junction match TRBD2. The sequences come from CD4+ T cells from PBMCs cultured with a peptide pool, collected before COVID-19 vaccination. The DNA reads as follows: TGTGCCAGTCATACGGGCGGGGGTAGGGAGACCCAGTACTTC. It translates as CASHTGGGRETQYF.